These 21 T cell receptor beta chains were sequenced from one sample in a study of blood T cells in healthy people across ages. For the second PCR, which ran for roughly 7 to 11 cycles, a sample-barcoded 5' primer and a J-beta primer mix were used. TCRdb recomputed calls from the 5' RACE reads with MiXCR, one row per CDR3 protein. This table has some 900,000 distinct CDR3 sequences, under 50% appearing once. The sample comprised blood. The receptors were gathered from a man under 40 in good health.

On this clonotype: This may stem from a read error, because a much larger clone lies one nucleotide away. The chain combines TRBV6-2 or TRBV6-3 with TRBJ2-3, with TRBD2 identical over 8 bases. The CDR3 length is 14 residues. Germline loops: CDR1 MNHEY, CDR2 SVGEGT. Trimming removed 5 bases from V and 1 base from J; junction bases left unmatched: 2. For the CDR3, the DNA is TGTGCCAGCAGTACAGCGGGGGGCACAGATACGCAGTATTTT. This encodes CASSTAGGTDTQYF.

The rearrangement links TRBV9 to TRBJ2-4; 7 bases line up with TRBD1. Trimming took 0 bases from V and 5 from J; bases not matched to a gene: 2. From germline, CDR1 is SGDLS and CDR2 YYNGEE. This CDR3 has 14 amino acids. In DNA form, the CDR3 reads TGTGCCAGCAGCGTAGAGAGGGGGCAAAACATTCAGTACTTC. Its protein product is CASSVERGQNIQYF.

The chain has TRBV5-1 and TRBJ1-1; the D gene is possibly TRBD1 (5 bases). Germline CDR1 reads SGHRS; CDR2 reads YFSETQ. This CDR3 has 15 amino acids. The V and J ends lost 4 bases and 0 bases respectively, with 13 bases between them. The CDR3 region has the DNA TGCGCCAGCAGCCCGACGGAGGGGTTGAACACTGAAGCTTTCTTT. This sequence encodes CASSPTEGLNTEAFF.

The chain joins TRBV29-1 to TRBJ1-2, with TRBD1 matching over 7 bases. Germline values: CDR1 SQVTM, CDR2 ANQGSEA. Losses at the gene ends were 2 bases for V and 6 bases for J; bases not matched to a gene: 9. CDR3 length: 14 amino acids. CDR3 nucleotide sequence: TGCAGCGTTGAACCCCATGGAGGGGGCGATGGCTACACCTTC. This sequence encodes CSVEPHGGGDGYTF.

The table lists this clonotype with many counts. The chain joins TRBV27 to TRBJ2-3, with D unclear. V gave up 4 bases and J gave up 1 base, with 6 bases separating them. This CDR3 contains 13 residues. Germline CDR1 and CDR2: MNHEY and SMNVEV (reference sequence). Here the CDR3 DNA reads TGTGCCAGCAGTTCCTCTGGCACAGATACGCAGTATTTT. Translation: CASSSSGTDTQYF.

The sample holds a few counts of this clonotype. The CDR3 is CSASWTVLLAETQYF. The CDR3 DNA sequence: TGCAGCGCCTCCTGGACAGTCCTGCTGGCGGAGACCCAGTACTTC. This rearrangement joins TRBV29-1 to TRBJ2-5; tentatively, D is TRBD1 (6 bases). Trimming removed 7 bases from V and 5 bases from J, with 23 bases in between. Germline CDR1 is SQVTM and CDR2 is ANQGSEA. This CDR3 has 15 residues.

The chain couples TRBV5-1 to TRBJ2-2; 7 nucleotides line up with TRBD2. Unmatched junction bases numbered 5, after V lost 3 bases and J lost 3 bases. In germline, CDR1 is SGHRS, CDR2 YFSETQ. This CDR3 is built from 15 residues. The CDR3 coding sequence is TGCGCCAGCAGCTCTATAGCGGGCCACACCGGGGAGCTGTTTTTT. This gives the protein CASSSIAGHTGELFF.

The chain combines TRBV6-6 with TRBJ2-4, with a tentative D call TRBD1 (6 bases). Germline CDR1 is MNHNY and CDR2 is SVGAGI (reference sequence). Between the trimmed V and J ends, which lost 5 bases and 2 bases, there was a span of 10 bases. This CDR3 has 14 residues. The CDR3 sequence is CASSPQGTKNIQYF. The CDR3 DNA reads as TGTGCCAGCAGTCCACAGGGAACCAAAAACATTCAGTACTTC.

This clonotype was counted only a few times. V is TRBV20-1 and J is TRBJ2-3, with 13 bases identical to TRBD2. Looked up from germline, CDR1 is DFQATT and CDR2 is SNEGSKA (reference sequence). V lost 2 bases, J lost 3 bases, and 8 bases stayed unmatched. The CDR3 spans 17 residues. CDR3 region: CSARNGLAGVGTDTQYF. CDR3 sequence (DNA): TGCAGTGCTAGAAACGGACTAGCGGGGGTTGGAACAGATACGCAGTATTTT.

This chain links TRBV28 with TRBJ1-1, with 8 bases fitting TRBD1. J lost 3 bases, V lost 6 bases, and 6 bases had no gene match. This CDR3 region has 14 residues. The germline V gene has CDR1 MDHEN and CDR2 SYDVKM. This CDR3 is CASRTGAADTEAFF. The CDR3 DNA is TGTGCCAGCAGGACAGGGGCGGCCGACACTGAAGCTTTCTTT.

The CDR3 DNA reads as TGTGCCAGCACTTCGATCCAAACTAACTATGGCTACACCTTC. It encodes CASTSIQTNYGYTF. The rearrangement links TRBV7-9 to TRBJ1-2; D is unresolved. Deletions cut 7 bases from V and 0 bases from J, with 12 bases between. Germline lookup yields CDR1 SEHNR and CDR2 FQNEAQ (reference sequence). The CDR3 totals 14 residues.

V and J are TRBV5-1 and TRBJ1-2; D unclear. Deletions cut 0 bases from V and 1 base from J, with 10 bases between. Germline V lookup: CDR1 SGHRS, CDR2 YFSETQ. This CDR3 has 15 residues. CDR3 sequence (DNA): TGCGCCAGCAGCTTGGTGTCCCAGAATAACTATGGCTACACCTTC. It translates to CASSLVSQNNYGYTF.

The table lists this clonotype with a few counts. V usage is TRBV7-8 and J usage is TRBJ2-7; 8 nucleotides match TRBD1. The end of the DNA fits TRBJ2-5 better, so the J call may be wrong. There are 15 residues in the CDR3. Germline V CDR1 and CDR2: SGHVS, FQNEAQ. The CDR3 region has the DNA TGTGCCAGCAGCACCGGACAGGGAGTGAGAAAGACCCAGTACTTC. Translated: CASSTGQGVRKTQYF.

Of note for this clonotype: Sequence at one end of the junction differs from germline and may be a read error. This chain connects TRBV7-2 to TRBJ2-1; weak D call: TRBD1 (5 bases). The CDR3 totals 14 residues. Germline lookup yields CDR1 SGHTA and CDR2 FQGNSA. Here the CDR3 DNA reads TGTGTCAGCAGCCCGCAAATAACGAACAGGGAGCAGTTCTTC. This gives the protein CVSSPQITNREQFF. The variable domain in full, with the rest retrieved from reference TRBV7-2 and TRBJ2-1, is GAGVSQSPSNKVTEKGKDVELRCDPISGHTALYWYRQSLGQGLEFLIYFQGNSAPDKSGLPSDRFSAERTGGSVSTLTIQRTQQEDSAVYLCVSSPQITNREQFFGPGTRLTVL.

The V and J genes are TRBV4-1 and TRBJ2-5; 8 nucleotides line up with TRBD2. Germline V gives CDR1 MGHRA, CDR2 YSYEKL. The V segment lost 0 bases and the J segment 2 bases; nucleotides outside the gene matches: 5. The CDR3 totals 16 residues. The CDR3 sequence: CASSQDSGETQETQYF. DNA for the CDR3: TGCGCCAGCAGCCAAGATAGCGGGGAGACACAAGAGACCCAGTACTTC.

Only a few counts were recorded for this clonotype. The chain links TRBV4-2 to TRBJ2-3, with 8 bases fitting TRBD1. The ends lost 0 bases at V and 4 bases at J; junction bases unmatched: 6. This CDR3 is 16 amino acids long. Germline CDR1 and CDR2: LGHNA and YNFKEQ. Written as DNA, the CDR3 is TGTGCCAGCAGCCAAGATCCAGGGGGCCGCGCAGATACGCAGTATTTT. Translating it yields CASSQDPGGRADTQYF.

The chain couples TRBV9 to TRBJ2-7; D is perhaps TRBD2 (5 bases). This CDR3 is 16 amino acids long. CDR1 SGDLS and CDR2 YYNGEE come from the germline V gene. The germline V and J ends were trimmed by 0 bases and 0 bases, with 13 bases remaining between them. The chain's CDR3 is CASSVGGKLVSYEQYF. The DNA of the CDR3 is TGTGCCAGCAGCGTAGGAGGCAAACTAGTCTCCTACGAGCAGTACTTC.

This chain connects TRBV18 to TRBJ2-4; TRBD1 aligns across 7 bases. Germline CDR1 reads KGHSH; CDR2 reads LQKENI. The CDR3 runs to 13 residues. V lost 5 bases, J lost 8 bases, and 6 bases stayed unmatched. CDR3 amino acids: CASSSTGQHIQYF. In DNA, the CDR3 is TGTGCCAGCTCATCGACAGGGCAGCACATTCAGTACTTC.

The genes are TRBV7-9 and TRBJ2-7; D remains unclear. The V gene's germline CDR1 is SEHNR and CDR2 FQNEAQ (reference sequence). V was pared by 5 bases and J by 5 bases, with 16 bases between. CDR3 length: 14 amino acids. The CDR3 here is CASSVFGPRNEQYF. For the CDR3, the DNA is TGTGCCAGCAGCGTATTTGGCCCCAGGAACGAGCAGTACTTC.

This clonotype appeared a few times. V is TRBV4-1 and J is TRBJ2-7; D possibly corresponds to TRBD2 (5 bases). The CDR3 has 16 amino acids. V was trimmed by 4 bases and J by 3 bases, leaving 19 bases between them. Germline V gives CDR1 MGHRA, CDR2 YSYEKL. In DNA form, the CDR3 reads TGCGCCAGCAGCCCTGACGCTGACGGGGTTGTCTACGAGCAGTACTTC. Translation gives CASSPDADGVVYEQYF.

V is TRBV6-2 or TRBV6-3 and J is TRBJ2-1; the D gene could be TRBD1 or TRBD2 (5 bases each). Per germline, CDR1 MNHEY and CDR2 SVGEGT. Trimming shortened V by 2 bases and J by 10 bases, and 15 bases separated the two germline ends. The CDR3 covers 14 residues. The CDR3 region is CASSYDGTTPEQFF. CDR3 in DNA: TGTGCCAGCAGTTACGACGGGACGACCCCGGAGCAGTTCTTC.